This T cell receptor (beta chain) originates from a study of human T cells and chemical hapten exposure. Turning to the study itself: The variation in per-sample TCR yields arose mainly from small differences in pooled library volumes.

TCRdb recomputed calls from the RACE reads with MiXCR, one row per CDR3 protein. The data contain around 300,000 distinct CDR3 sequences, roughly 7.4% of them seen just once; the ten biggest clones take up around 1.2%. Time point meaning: pre-sensitization, week 0. Specified treatment: therapeutic diphenylcyclopropenone sensitization with weekly scalp DPC. Unfractionated whole blood yielded the extracted total RNA. This clonotype was detected ten times or more. Germline V gene lookup returns CDR1 MNHEY and CDR2 SMNVEV (reference sequence). The CDR3 totals 12 residues. The V and J ends lost 4 bases and 5 bases respectively, with 8 bases between them.

The rearrangement uses TRBV27 and TRBJ2-5; D gene uncertain. The sequencing used whole blood, collected in connection with sensitization to the hapten diphenylcyclopropenone (DPC). The receptor's source is a man younger than 30 with alopecia areata. Some clones in this sample may be carry-over from other donors' samples. CDR3 in amino acids: CASSSFGETQYF. CDR3 DNA sequence: TGTGCCAGCAGTTCTTTCGGGGAGACCCAGTACTTC.